This T cell receptor (beta chain) was sequenced in a study of blood T cells in healthy people across ages. Overall study results and limits: Unsorted PBMC material precluded a definitive naive versus antigen-experienced comparison. Changes in expanded clonotypes were possibly confounded, as the CMV status of donors was unknown.

Concerning this clonotype: Its antigen is not identified.

Every sample gave at least 5 micrograms of total RNA when it was extracted. In germline, CDR1 is DFQATT, CDR2 SNEGSKA (reference sequence). The CDR3 runs 15 residues. The second PCR ran about 6 to 11 cycles with a sample-barcoded 5' primer and J-beta primers. Each cDNA molecule received a tag from a template-switch adaptor that had 12 random nucleotides. MiXCR, applied by TCRdb to the 5' RACE reads, yields one record per CDR3 protein. The sample lists around 1,500,000 distinct CDR3 sequences, roughly 45% occurring once. The origin of this receptor is a woman younger than 35 in good health. The chain joins TRBV20-1 to TRBJ2-4; 12 bases line up with TRBD2. The J call could be wrong; TRBJ2-5 is a better fit for the DNA end. The specimen sequenced was blood. CDR3 coding DNA: TGCAGTGCAAACAAACCGGGACTAGCGGGCGAGACCCAGTACTTC. Its translation: CSANKPGLAGETQYF.